This T cell receptor (beta chain) was recovered during a study of cytomegalovirus exposure and HLA in healthy donors. Overall study findings and caveats: Highest at DRB1 and lowest at HLA-C, TCR association rates differed among HLA loci in a later analysis. Researchers catalogued approximately 160 TCR beta chains as cytomegalovirus-associated.

Regarding donors, all were healthy bone marrow donors. Trimming took off 8 bases at V and 2 bases at J, with 10 bases between the two ends. CDR3 length: 13 amino acids. Germline V gene lookup returns CDR1 ENHRY and CDR2 SYGVKD. PCR was performed using 60 Vbeta and 13 Jbeta primers. The data were produced by immunoSEQ multiplex PCR, yet TCRdb's version contains in-frame clones alone and is incomplete. The sample shows roughly 130,000 clones, nearly 85% of them seen only once. Comment on this clone: No antigen is known for it.

The sample taken for sequencing was PBMCs. The V call is TRBV10-3, the J call TRBJ2-1; a possible D gene is TRBD1 (6 bases). The sequence was obtained from a boy younger than 18 in good health and CMV-seronegative. CDR3: CAIGGRTYNEQFF. CDR3 in DNA: TGTGCCATCGGGGGCAGGACCTACAATGAGCAGTTCTTC.